A single sample gave rise to the 28 T cell receptor beta chains below, sequenced in a study of spatial heterogeneity in lung cancer. MiXCR was run by TCRdb on the 5' RACE reads, yielding one entry per CDR3 protein. The sample has some 8,000 distinct CDR3 sequences, 9% to 10% seen once. These TCRs' antigens remain unknown. Noted time point: sample taken at primary tumor resection. Study conclusions and caveats: Mutation tallies in tumors tracked expanded intratumoral alpha and beta TCR counts.

The material was lung tumor tissue, obtained at surgery. These receptors came from a male donor with early-stage non-small cell lung cancer.

The CDR3 sequence is CASSVNWGGYTF. In nucleotides, the CDR3 is TGTGCCAGCAGCGTCAACTGGGGAGGCTACACCTTC. The rearrangement joins TRBV9 to TRBJ1-2, with D hard to call. Germline CDR1 reads SGDLS; CDR2 reads YYNGEE. V was cut by 2 bases and J by 8 bases, with 10 bases left in between. The CDR3 totals 12 residues.

This clonotype was seen ten or more times. The chain is built from TRBV30 and TRBJ1-1; D gene uncertain. V gave up 4 bases and J gave up 2 bases, with 14 bases separating them. This CDR3 spans 14 amino acids. CDR1 GTSNPN and CDR2 SVGIG come from the germline V gene (reference sequence). CDR3 DNA: TGTGCCTGGAACGTAAGGGAGGAAAACACTGAAGCTTTCTTT. This codes for CAWNVREENTEAFF.

By sample fraction, this clonotype is medium-sized (0.01 to 0.1%). The genes are TRBV24-1 and TRBJ1-5; 8 nucleotides match TRBD1. The CDR3 has 15 residues. V dropped 5 bases and J dropped 5; count of bases not matched to a gene: 7. Germline CDR1 reads KGHDR; CDR2 reads SFDVKD. The CDR3 reads CATSAGQGTDQPQHF. The CDR3 DNA is TGTGCCACCAGTGCCGGACAGGGTACGGATCAGCCCCAGCATTTT.

This clonotype occurred many times. V is TRBV10-3 and J is TRBJ1-2; 7 bases match TRBD1. This CDR3 has 13 amino acids. Per germline, CDR1 ENHRY and CDR2 SYGVKD. Losses at the gene ends were 4 bases for V and 2 bases for J; bases not matched to a gene: 1. The CDR3 nucleotides read TGTGCCATCAGTGTACAGGGGAACTATGGCTACACCTTC. Its protein product is CAISVQGNYGYTF.

Ten or more counts support this clonotype. This rearrangement joins TRBV5-1 to TRBJ2-5; the match to TRBD2 covers 13 bases. V was clipped by 4 bases and J by 3 bases; unmatched bases: 9. The germline gives CDR1 SGHRS, CDR2 YFSETQ. The CDR3 consists of 17 residues. The CDR3 nucleotides are TGCGCCAGCAGCCCATCACTAGCGGGAGGGCCAGAAGAGACCCAGTACTTC. Its translation: CASSPSLAGGPEETQYF. The full variable domain, in which reference TRBV5-1 and TRBJ2-5 provide the parts outside the CDR3, is KAGVTQTPRYLIKTRGQQVTLSCSPISGHRSVSWYQQTPGQGLQFLFEYFSETQRNKGNFPGRFSGRQFSNSRSEMNVSTLELGDSALYLCASSPSLAGGPEETQYFGPGTRLLVL.

By share of the sample, this clonotype is medium-sized. The V and J genes are TRBV12-3 or TRBV12-4 and TRBJ1-6; D unresolved. The CDR3 is 14 amino acids. V was pared by 4 bases and J by 7 bases, with 11 bases between. CDR3 coding DNA: TGTGCCAGCAGTTCGGACGGAGAAAATTCACCCCTCCACTTT. It translates to CASSSDGENSPLHF.

This clonotype was seen repeatedly, ten times or more. The chain carries TRBV12-3 or TRBV12-4 and TRBJ2-2; no firm D call. The CDR3 spans 15 residues. Trimming shortened V by 2 bases and J by 4 bases, and 11 bases separated the two germline ends. As DNA, the CDR3 is TGTGCCAGCAGTTTACGGCCCTCAACCACCGGGGAGCTGTTTTTT. Translating gives CASSLRPSTTGELFF.

This clonotype was counted at least ten times. The chain is built from TRBV15 and TRBJ2-2; 10 positions agree with TRBD2. CDR3 size: 17 residues. CDR1 and CDR2 from the germline V gene are LNHNV and YYDKDF (reference sequence). J was trimmed by 2 bases and V by 2 bases; bases with no gene match: 5. CDR3 nucleotides: TGTGCCACCAGCAGACCTGGACTAGCGGAAAACACCGGGGAGCTGTTTTTT. The encoded protein is CATSRPGLAENTGELFF.

This clonotype was found many times. V is TRBV10-3 and J is TRBJ2-7; D gene unclear. Trimming removed 4 bases from V and 5 bases from J, with 9 bases in between. This CDR3 has 12 amino acids. Per the germline V gene, CDR1 is ENHRY and CDR2 is SYGVKD. The CDR3 sequence is CAISVSRDEQYF. In nucleotides, the CDR3 is TGTGCCATCAGTGTATCGCGTGACGAGCAGTACTTC.

The rearrangement joins TRBV6-5 to TRBJ1-1; D might be TRBD1 (6 bases). This CDR3 is built from 14 residues. Per germline, CDR1 MNHEY and CDR2 SVGAGI. Trimming took 6 bases from V and 4 from J, leaving 15 bases between them. The CDR3, as DNA: TGTGCCAGCAGATCAAAGGTCAGGGGCACTGAAGCTTTCTTT. It yields the protein CASRSKVRGTEAFF.

This clonotype is medium-sized within its sample. The chain recombines TRBV6-5 with TRBJ1-1; 7 bases are a match to TRBD1. Germline assignment: CDR1 MNHEY and CDR2 SVGAGI. CDR3 length equals 13 residues. The J segment lost 1 base and the V segment lost 10 bases, leaving 6 bases of the junction unmatched. The CDR3 DNA is TGTGCCACCCGCCGGGACAGGAACACTGAAGCTTTCTTT. It yields the protein CATRRDRNTEAFF.

V is TRBV11-2 and J is TRBJ1-4, with unresolved D. The V gene lost 5 bases and the J gene lost 1 base, with 11 bases spanning the gap. Germline V gives CDR1 SGHAT, CDR2 FQNNGV. This CDR3 contains 15 residues. CDR3 coding DNA: TGTGCCAGCAGCCTGTACATGGGAACTAATGAAAAACTGTTTTTT. Translated: CASSLYMGTNEKLFF.

This clonotype was seen many times. This chain joins TRBV2 and TRBJ1-1; TRBD1 matches 7 bases. CDR3 length: 14 residues. The ends lost 5 bases at V and 2 bases at J; junction bases unmatched: 5. Germline V gene lookup returns CDR1 SNHLY and CDR2 FYNNEI. The CDR3 sequence: CASSNRGGNTEAFF. The CDR3 coding sequence is TGTGCCAGCAGTAACAGGGGAGGAAACACTGAAGCTTTCTTT.

This clonotype was counted ten times or more. J is TRBJ2-1 and V is TRBV7-2; D gene ambiguous. Germline V lookup: CDR1 SGHTA, CDR2 FQGNSA. CDR3 length equals 15 residues. V shed 3 bases and J shed 6 bases, with 15 bases lying between them. DNA of the CDR3: TGTGCCAGCAGCTTTGGGTCTAGTGTCTTCAATGAGCAGTTCTTC. The encoded protein is CASSFGSSVFNEQFF.

This clonotype was seen many times. V is TRBV30 and J is TRBJ2-7; TRBD1 might be the D (6 bases). Trimming pared 3 bases from V and 0 bases from J, leaving 9 bases between. The V gene's germline CDR1 is GTSNPN and CDR2 SVGIG (reference sequence). The CDR3 runs 13 residues. CDR3 in DNA: TGTGCCTGGAGCAGACAGGCCTCCTACGAGCAGTACGTC. Its protein is CAWSRQASYEQYV.

This clonotype appeared many times. The chain joins TRBV15 to TRBJ1-5; perhaps TRBD1 as D (6 bases). Between the trimmed V and J ends, which lost 0 bases and 8 bases, there was a span of 11 bases. Germline V lookup: CDR1 LNHNV, CDR2 YYDKDF (reference sequence). The CDR3 contains 14 residues. Written as DNA, the CDR3 is TGTGCCACCAGCAGAGATCGGCAGGGGAAGCCCCAGCATTTT. Its protein product is CATSRDRQGKPQHF.

By share, this clonotype counts as medium-sized. The chain joins TRBV28 to TRBJ1-3; possible D gene TRBD1, 5 bases. Trimming shortened V by 3 bases and J by 3 bases, and 12 bases separated the two germline ends. The CDR3 loop spans 15 amino acids. In germline, CDR1 is MDHEN, CDR2 SYDVKM. The CDR3, as DNA: TGTGCCAGCAGTTTCTCAGGGTTTTTTGGAAACACCATATATTTT. Protein: CASSFSGFFGNTIYF.

This clonotype was seen ten or more times. The chain combines TRBV3-1 with TRBJ2-1; possibly TRBD1 for D (7 bases). The germline gives CDR1 LGHDT, CDR2 YNNKEL (reference sequence). Trimming took 3 bases from V and 9 from J, leaving 18 bases between them. This CDR3 spans 15 amino acids. The CDR3 loop reads CASSHPTRGHGEQFF. The CDR3, as DNA: TGTGCCAGCAGCCACCCGACTAGGGGGCACGGTGAGCAGTTCTTC.

By share, this clonotype ranks as medium-sized (0.01 to 0.1%). The genes are TRBV7-8 and TRBJ2-3; 8 bases fit TRBD2. The CDR3 contains 13 residues. J lost 9 bases, V lost 5 bases, and 7 bases had no gene match. From germline, CDR1 is SGHVS and CDR2 FQNEAQ. The CDR3 spells CASSPAGGRTQYF. The CDR3 nucleotides are TGTGCCAGCAGCCCGGCGGGGGGACGGACGCAGTATTTT.

At least ten counts were recorded for this clonotype. The chain uses TRBV14 and TRBJ1-3; no reliable D call. Germline V CDR1 and CDR2: SGHDN, FVKESK. V lost 4 bases to trimming and J lost 0 bases, with 4 bases between them. This CDR3 contains 13 residues. The CDR3, as DNA: TGTGCCAGCAGCCGACTCTCTGGAAACACCATATATTTT. Residues: CASSRLSGNTIYF.

This clonotype was counted many times. The V and J genes are TRBV27 and TRBJ1-1; no definite D call. Germline V lookup: CDR1 MNHEY, CDR2 SMNVEV (reference sequence). Trimming took off 1 base at V and 6 bases at J, with 18 bases between the two ends. This CDR3 has 16 residues. CDR3 region: CASSLWSGGGVAEAFF. The CDR3 DNA reads as TGTGCCAGCAGTTTATGGTCGGGAGGCGGAGTGGCTGAAGCTTTCTTT.

By its share, this clonotype is medium-sized. The gene calls are TRBV18 and TRBJ1-1; no firm D call. The V end lost 0 bases, the J end lost 5 bases, and 16 bases lay between the germline ends. The CDR3 is 16 amino acids. The germline V gene encodes CDR1 KGHSH and CDR2 LQKENI. DNA of the CDR3: TGTGCCAGCTCACCACCGCCACGAATTTCGGGAACTGAAGCTTTCTTT. As protein: CASSPPPRISGTEAFF.

At least ten counts were recorded for this clonotype. The chain links TRBV12-3 or TRBV12-4 to TRBJ1-2; 7 bases match TRBD1. The CDR3 is made up of 14 amino acids. Trimming took 3 bases from V and 6 from J; bases not matched to a gene: 7. DNA for the CDR3: TGTGCCAGCAGTTTGATAGGGGGCCTGGATGGCTACACCTTC. Translated: CASSLIGGLDGYTF.

This clonotype was counted at least ten times. The V gene is TRBV15, the J gene TRBJ2-1; no clear D. Per the germline V gene, CDR1 is LNHNV and CDR2 is YYDKDF (reference sequence). The CDR3 spans 15 residues. Trimming took 0 bases from V and 3 from J, leaving 9 bases between them. The CDR3 DNA reads TGTGCCACCAGCAGAGATAGGCAGTACTACAATGAGCAGTTCTTC. Encoded protein: CATSRDRQYYNEQFF.

In its sample, this clonotype ranks as large. The genes are TRBV20-1 and TRBJ1-2; D is perhaps TRBD1 (5 bases). Germline CDR1 and CDR2: DFQATT and SNEGSKA (reference sequence). Trimming left V 6 bases short and J 5 bases short, with 16 bases between. The CDR3 is 13 amino acids. This chain's CDR3 is CSATPGLTYGYTF. The CDR3, as DNA: TGCAGTGCAACACCGGGACTGACATATGGCTACACCTTC.

This clonotype has ten or more counts. The chain has TRBV4-1 and TRBJ1-2, with D unresolved. This CDR3 region has 16 residues. The V end lost 0 bases, the J end lost 0 bases, and 11 bases lay between the germline ends. Germline CDR1 MGHRA, CDR2 YSYEKL. CDR3 sequence (DNA): TGCGCCAGCAGCCAAGAATACGGAGCAGCTAACTATGGCTACACCTTC. Translation gives CASSQEYGAANYGYTF.

This clonotype was found many times. This rearrangement joins TRBV30 to TRBJ1-1, with a possible D match to TRBD1 (5 bases). CDR3 length equals 16 residues. Trimming removed 4 bases at V and 2 bases at J, with 20 bases between. Germline loops: CDR1 GTSNPN, CDR2 SVGIG (reference sequence). CDR3 amino acids: CAWIGQRGVVNTEAFF. In nucleotides, the CDR3 is TGTGCCTGGATAGGTCAGCGGGGGGTGGTAAACACTGAAGCTTTCTTT.

The rearrangement links TRBV20-1 to TRBJ2-7; no clear D. Germline V gene data show CDR1 as DFQATT and CDR2 as SNEGSKA (reference sequence). V dropped 3 bases and J dropped 1 base, with 10 bases sitting between them. CDR3 length: 13 residues. The CDR3 sequence is CSASVTGSYEQYF. The CDR3 nucleotides read TGCAGTGCTAGTGTGACTGGATCCTACGAGCAGTACTTC.